A selection of T cell receptor beta chains follows, all from one sample in a study of CD8+ T cells in alopecia areata. Only in-frame clones appear in the TCRdb table, and some are missing; sequencing was by immunoSEQ multiplex PCR. This table has around 4,800 clones, approximately 89% appearing once. This specimen consisted of skin, obtained at week 4, from a patient treated with tofacitinib. These receptors came from a human donor with alopecia areata. The CDR3 runs from the conserved cysteine through the conserved F or W. A D gene is named only where the DNA matches it firmly. For some rows the clone size is stated as once, few or many, or as a class when expanded; others skip it.

>.|.|TRBJ2-2|TRBV4-1
CASSQDYWQGSVDTGELFF
TGCGCCAGCAGCCAAGATTACTGGCAGGGTAGCGTCGACACCGGGGAGCTGTTTTTT
>.|.|TRBJ1-5|TRBV19
CASSPGSASNQPQHF
TGTGCCAGTAGTCCCGGGTCGGCCAGCAATCAGCCCCAGCATTTT
>.|.|TRBJ2-7|TRBV6-1
CASSVVLGLPYEQYF
TGTGCCAGCAGTGTAGTTTTGGGGCTACCATACGAGCAGTACTTC
>.|.|TRBJ1-3|TRBV18
CASSPQGRGGSGNTIYF
TGTGCCAGCTCACCACAAGGACGCGGAGGCTCTGGAAACACCATATATTTT
>TRBD2|.|TRBJ2-3|TRBV7-3
CASSPAGVSTDTQYF
TGTGCCAGCAGCCCAGCGGGGGTTAGCACAGATACGCAGTATTTT
>.|.|TRBJ2-3|TRBV5-1
CASSPLSMRSADTQYF
TGCGCCAGCAGCCCCCTCTCGATGCGTTCGGCAGATACGCAGTATTTT
>.|.|TRBJ1-2|TRBV18
CASSPTRQIGDGYTF
TGTGCCAGCTCACCGACAAGACAGATTGGGGATGGCTACACCTTC
>TRBD1|.|TRBJ1-2|TRBV29-1
CSVRAGGNGGYTF
TGCAGCGTTCGGGCAGGGGGGAACGGCGGCTACACCTTC
>.|.|TRBJ1-5|TRBV21-1
CAISNLDRGDSNQPQHF
TGTGCCATCTCAAATTTGGACAGGGGCGATAGCAATCAGCCCCAGCATTTT
>.|.|TRBJ1-5|TRBV7-2
CASSLSGSSNQPQHF
TGTGCCAGCAGCTTATCCGGGTCAAGCAATCAGCCCCAGCATTTT
>.|.|TRBJ1-5|TRBV4-3
CASSQDPGGVDQPQHF
TGCGCCAGCAGCCAAGATCCTGGGGGCGTAGATCAGCCCCAGCATTTT
>TRBD2|.|TRBJ2-7|TRBV29-1
CSVGTSGIVQYF
TGCAGCGTTGGGACTAGCGGTATTGTGCAGTACTTC
>.|few|TRBJ2-7|TRBV6-5
CASERQGGEQYF
TGTGCCAGCGAACGGCAGGGGGGCGAGCAGTACTTC
>TRBD1|.|TRBJ1-2|TRBV29-1
CSVRRDRHPGGYTF
TGCAGCGTTCGTCGGGACAGGCATCCAGGTGGCTACACCTTC
>TRBD2|.|TRBJ2-5|TRBV6-1
CASSEKLAGGPPETQYF
TGTGCCAGCAGTGAAAAATTAGCGGGGGGCCCCCCGGAGACCCAGTACTTC
>TRBD2|.|TRBJ2-1|TRBV27
CASSPIGRLAGGRGEQFF
TGTGCCAGCAGCCCCATTGGTCGACTAGCGGGGGGCAGGGGGGAGCAGTTCTTC
>TRBD1|.|TRBJ2-7|TRBV5-6
CASSSLRLDRGATYEQYF
TGTGCCAGCAGCTCACTCCGCCTGGACAGGGGAGCAACCTACGAGCAGTACTTC
>TRBD1|.|TRBJ2-1|TRBV5-5
CASSVSQGILGNEQFF
TGTGCCAGCAGCGTTTCACAGGGGATTTTAGGCAATGAGCAGTTCTTC
>.|.|TRBJ1-2|TRBV7-2
CASSIPLGALNYGYTF
TGTGCCAGCAGCATTCCCCTGGGGGCGCTTAACTATGGCTACACCTTC
>TRBD1|once|TRBJ1-2|TRBV7-3
CASSLEQGAGYTF
TGTGCCAGCAGCTTAGAGCAGGGGGCCGGCTACACCTTC
>.|.|TRBJ1-1|TRBV18
CASSPYGPVNTEAFF
TGTGCCAGCTCACCGTACGGACCTGTCAACACTGAAGCTTTCTTT
>.|.|TRBJ1-2|TRBV5-1
CASSTTGYGYTF
TGCGCCAGCAGCACGACAGGTTATGGCTACACCTTC
>.|large|TRBJ2-3|TRBV14
CASSQWIAETDTQYF
TGTGCCAGCAGCCAATGGATAGCGGAAACAGATACGCAGTATTTT
>.|.|TRBJ2-3|TRBV29-1
CSAESGTDTQYF
TGCAGCGCTGAAAGCGGGACAGATACGCAGTATTTT
>.|.|TRBJ2-3|TRBV7-9
CASSLRVAGSTDTQYF
TGTGCCAGCAGCTTACGAGTTGCGGGGAGCACAGATACGCAGTATTTT
>.|.|TRBJ2-6|TRBV2
CASSETKDSSGANVLTF
TGTGCCAGCAGTGAAACTAAGGACAGTTCTGGGGCCAACGTCCTGACTTTC
>.|once|TRBJ2-3|TRBV5-1
CASSLAGATDTQYF
TGCGCCAGCAGCTTGGCCGGAGCCACAGATACGCAGTATTTT
>TRBD1|.|TRBJ2-5|TRBV7-8
CASSSRGTGFQETQYF
TGTGCCAGCAGCTCCCGTGGGACAGGGTTCCAAGAGACCCAGTACTTC
>.|.|TRBJ1-5|TRBV4-1
CASSQFRDHNQPQHF
TGCGCCAGCAGCCAATTTCGGGACCACAATCAGCCCCAGCATTTT
>TRBD2|.|TRBJ2-1|TRBV7-9
CASSHPPSPSGGTYNEQFF
TGTGCCAGCAGCCACCCTCCGTCACCCTCGGGGGGGACGTACAATGAGCAGTTCTTC
>.|.|TRBJ2-1|TRBV6-6
CASSPTGFGNEQFF
TGTGCCAGCAGTCCAACAGGGTTCGGGAATGAGCAGTTCTTC
>.|.|TRBJ2-1|TRBV4-3
CASSQDGAGVNEQFF
TGCGCCAGCAGCCAAGATGGTGCAGGGGTGAATGAGCAGTTCTTC
>TRBD2|once|TRBJ2-1|TRBV15
CATSRVPAREDNEQFF
TGTGCCACCAGCAGAGTGCCCGCCCGGGAGGACAATGAGCAGTTCTTC
>TRBD2|.|TRBJ2-1|TRBV9
CASSDPLAGGNNEQFF
TGTGCCAGCAGCGACCCACTAGCGGGGGGGAACAATGAGCAGTTCTTC
>.|.|TRBJ1-1|TRBV2
CASSESSGGEAFF
TGTGCCAGCAGTGAATCCTCGGGAGGTGAAGCTTTCTTT
>.|.|TRBJ1-2|TRBV21-1
CASSNICCAPNSLNYGYTF
TGTGCCAGCAGCAATATTTGTTGTGCACCAAACTCCCTGAACTATGGCTACACCTTC
>.|.|TRBJ1-1|TRBV28
CASSFLFEAFF
TGTGCCAGCAGTTTTCTGTTTGAAGCTTTCTTT
>TRBD2|.|TRBJ2-1|TRBV10-1
CASSDGGMSYNEQFF
TGCGCCAGCAGTGACGGGGGGATGTCCTACAATGAGCAGTTCTTC
>.|.|TRBJ2-3|TRBV7-8
CASSPRGTGTDTQYF
TGTGCCAGCAGCCCCCGGGGGACCGGCACAGATACGCAGTATTTT
>.|.|TRBJ2-2|TRBV5-6
CASSFSVFGAGELFF
.
>.|.|TRBJ1-5|TRBV7-6
CASSLVAGRNQPQHF
TGTGCCAGCAGCTTAGTGGCAGGACGGAATCAGCCCCAGCATTTT
>.|once|TRBJ1-4|TRBV6-5
CASTTGAGRPLFF
TGTGCCAGCACCACGGGAGCGGGCAGACCCTTGTTTTTT
>TRBD1|.|TRBJ2-2|TRBV19
CASSIPGTAGELFF
TGTGCCAGTAGTATACCAGGGACAGCCGGGGAGCTGTTTTTT